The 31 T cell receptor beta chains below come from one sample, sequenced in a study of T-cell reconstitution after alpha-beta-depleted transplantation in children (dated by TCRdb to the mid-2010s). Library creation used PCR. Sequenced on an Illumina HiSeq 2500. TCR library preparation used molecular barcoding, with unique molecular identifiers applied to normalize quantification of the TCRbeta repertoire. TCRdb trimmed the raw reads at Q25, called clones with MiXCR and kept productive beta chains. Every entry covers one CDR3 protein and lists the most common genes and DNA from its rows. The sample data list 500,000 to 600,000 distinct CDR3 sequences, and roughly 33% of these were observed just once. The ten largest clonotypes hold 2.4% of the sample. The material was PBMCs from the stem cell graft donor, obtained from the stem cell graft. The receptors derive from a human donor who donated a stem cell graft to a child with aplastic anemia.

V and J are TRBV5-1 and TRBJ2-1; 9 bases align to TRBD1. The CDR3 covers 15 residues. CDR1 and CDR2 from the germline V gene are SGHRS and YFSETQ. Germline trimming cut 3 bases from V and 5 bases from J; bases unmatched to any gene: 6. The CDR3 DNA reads TGCGCCAGCAGCTCCGGACAGGGGATAAACAATGAGCAGTTCTTC. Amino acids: CASSSGQGINNEQFF.

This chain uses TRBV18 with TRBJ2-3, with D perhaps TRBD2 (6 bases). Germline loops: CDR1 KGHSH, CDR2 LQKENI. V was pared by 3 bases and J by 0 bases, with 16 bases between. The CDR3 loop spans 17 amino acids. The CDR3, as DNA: TGTGCCAGCTCACCCTCAGAACTGGGACTGAGCACAGATACGCAGTATTTT. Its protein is CASSPSELGLSTDTQYF.

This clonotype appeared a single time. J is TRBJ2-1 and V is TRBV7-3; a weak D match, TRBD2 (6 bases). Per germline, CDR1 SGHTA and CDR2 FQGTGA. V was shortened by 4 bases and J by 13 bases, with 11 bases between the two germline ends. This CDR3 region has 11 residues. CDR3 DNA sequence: TGTGCCAGCAGCTCAACCGGGACTCAGTTCTTC. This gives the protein CASSSTGTQFF.

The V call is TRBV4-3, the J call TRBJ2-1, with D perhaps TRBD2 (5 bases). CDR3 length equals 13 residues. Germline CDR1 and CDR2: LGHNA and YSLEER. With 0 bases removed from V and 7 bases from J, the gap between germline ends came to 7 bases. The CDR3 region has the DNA TGCGCCAGCAGCCAAGATCAGCGGAATGAGCAGTTCTTC. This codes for CASSQDQRNEQFF.

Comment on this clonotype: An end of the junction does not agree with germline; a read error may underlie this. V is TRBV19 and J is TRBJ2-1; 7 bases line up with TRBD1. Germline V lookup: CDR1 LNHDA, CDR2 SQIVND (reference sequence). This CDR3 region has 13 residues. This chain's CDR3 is CASRIGTDNEQFF. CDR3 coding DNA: TGTGCCAGTAGGATAGGGACAGACAATGAGCAGTTCTTC.

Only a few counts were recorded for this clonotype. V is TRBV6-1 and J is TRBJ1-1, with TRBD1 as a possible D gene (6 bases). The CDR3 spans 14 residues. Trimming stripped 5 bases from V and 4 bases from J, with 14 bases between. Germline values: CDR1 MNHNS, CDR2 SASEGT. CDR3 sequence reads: CASSLQGSRTEAFF. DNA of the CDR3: TGTGCCAGCAGTCTTCAGGGGTCGCGCACTGAAGCTTTCTTT.

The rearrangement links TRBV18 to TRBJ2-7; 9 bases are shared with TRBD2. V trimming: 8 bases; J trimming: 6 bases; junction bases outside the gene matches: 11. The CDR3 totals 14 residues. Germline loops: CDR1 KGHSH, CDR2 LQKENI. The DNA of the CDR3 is TGTGCCAGCCAAGTAGCGGGAGCAGGGGGCGAGCAGTACTTC. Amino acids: CASQVAGAGGEQYF.

DNA for the CDR3: TGTGCCAGCAGCTTGGAGAAACAGGTTCAGTACTTC. It encodes CASSLEKQVQYF. The chain combines TRBV5-4 with TRBJ2-4; tentatively, D is TRBD1 (5 bases). There are 12 residues in the CDR3. Germline V gene lookup returns CDR1 SGHNT and CDR2 YYREEE (reference sequence). The V end lost 0 bases, the J end lost 11 bases, and 9 bases lay between the germline ends.

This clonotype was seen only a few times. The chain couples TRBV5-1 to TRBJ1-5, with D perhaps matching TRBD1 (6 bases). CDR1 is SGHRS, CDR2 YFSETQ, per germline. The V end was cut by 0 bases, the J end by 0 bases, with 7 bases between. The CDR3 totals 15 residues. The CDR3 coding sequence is TGCGCCAGCAGCTTGGAGGGGGATAGCAATCAGCCCCAGCATTTT. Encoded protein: CASSLEGDSNQPQHF.

This CDR3 is CASSSSGTLSYEQYF. Here the CDR3 DNA reads TGTGCCAGCAGCTCCTCTGGGACACTTTCCTACGAGCAGTACTTC. This chain joins TRBV7-2 and TRBJ2-7; D might be TRBD1 (6 bases). The V end lost 4 bases, the J end lost 1 base, and 14 bases lay between the germline ends. CDR1 and CDR2 from the germline V gene are SGHTA and FQGNSA. The CDR3 spans 15 residues. The variable domain in full, completed from reference TRBV7-2 and TRBJ2-7, reads GAGVSQSPSNKVTEKGKDVELRCDPISGHTALYWYRQSLGQGLEFLIYFQGNSAPDKSGLPSDRFSAERTGGSVSTLTIQRTQQEDSAVYLCASSSSGTLSYEQYFGPGTRLTVT.

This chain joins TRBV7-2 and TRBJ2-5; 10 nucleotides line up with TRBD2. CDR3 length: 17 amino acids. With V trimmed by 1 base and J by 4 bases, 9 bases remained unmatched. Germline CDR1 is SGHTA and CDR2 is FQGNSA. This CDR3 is CASSLVASGRVIETQYF. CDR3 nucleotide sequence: TGTGCCAGCAGCTTAGTAGCCAGCGGGAGGGTTATAGAGACCCAGTACTTC.

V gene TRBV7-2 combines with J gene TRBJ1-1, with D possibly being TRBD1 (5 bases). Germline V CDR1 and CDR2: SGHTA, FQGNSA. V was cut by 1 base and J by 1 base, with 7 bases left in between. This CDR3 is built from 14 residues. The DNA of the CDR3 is TGTGCCAGCAGCTTAGACGACAGGAACACTGAAGCTTTCTTT. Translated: CASSLDDRNTEAFF.

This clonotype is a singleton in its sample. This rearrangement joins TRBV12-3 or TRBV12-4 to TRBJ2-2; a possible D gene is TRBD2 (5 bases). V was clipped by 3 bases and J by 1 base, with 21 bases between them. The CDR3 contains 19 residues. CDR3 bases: TGTGCCAGCAGTTTCTCGTCTCAGTCGCGGGTTAAGAACACCGGGGAGCTGTTTTTT. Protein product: CASSFSSQSRVKNTGELFF.

For the CDR3, the DNA is TGTGCCAGCAGAATGCAGACAGGGGGGATGAGGGAAAAACTGTTTTTT. Its protein is CASRMQTGGMREKLFF. The chain employs TRBV28 and TRBJ1-4; 9 nucleotides align to TRBD1. Germline lookup yields CDR1 MDHEN and CDR2 SYDVKM. The CDR3 extends over 16 amino acids. J gave up 8 bases and V 6 bases, and 13 bases lay outside the gene matches.

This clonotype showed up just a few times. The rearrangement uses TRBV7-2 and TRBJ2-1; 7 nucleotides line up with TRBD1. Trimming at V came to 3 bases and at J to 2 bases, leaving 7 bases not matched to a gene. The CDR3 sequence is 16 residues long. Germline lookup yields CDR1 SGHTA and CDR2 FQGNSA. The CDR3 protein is CASSFRGQGAYNEQFF. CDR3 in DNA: TGTGCCAGCAGCTTCCGCGGGCAGGGGGCCTACAATGAGCAGTTCTTC.

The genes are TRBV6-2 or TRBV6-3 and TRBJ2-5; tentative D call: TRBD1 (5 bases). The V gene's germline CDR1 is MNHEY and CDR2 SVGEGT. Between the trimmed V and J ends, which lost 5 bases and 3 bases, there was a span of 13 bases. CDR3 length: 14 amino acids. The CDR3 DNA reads TGTGCCAGCAGTCCCCCTCTGACAGAAGAGACCCAGTACTTC. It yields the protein CASSPPLTEETQYF.

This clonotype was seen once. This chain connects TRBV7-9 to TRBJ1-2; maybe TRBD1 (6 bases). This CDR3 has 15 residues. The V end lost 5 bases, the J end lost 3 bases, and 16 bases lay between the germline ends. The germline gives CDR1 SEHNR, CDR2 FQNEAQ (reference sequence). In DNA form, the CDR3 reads TGTGCCAGCAGCCAGCCCCTTGCAGGGGACTATGGCTACACCTTC. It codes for CASSQPLAGDYGYTF.

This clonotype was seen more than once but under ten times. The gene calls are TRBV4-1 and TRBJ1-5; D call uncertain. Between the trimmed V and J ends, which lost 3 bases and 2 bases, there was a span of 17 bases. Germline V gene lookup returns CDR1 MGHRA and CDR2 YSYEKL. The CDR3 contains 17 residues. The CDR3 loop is CASSQVRTGSGNQPQHF. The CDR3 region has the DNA TGCGCCAGCAGCCAGGTCCGGACGGGAAGCGGCAATCAGCCCCAGCATTTT.

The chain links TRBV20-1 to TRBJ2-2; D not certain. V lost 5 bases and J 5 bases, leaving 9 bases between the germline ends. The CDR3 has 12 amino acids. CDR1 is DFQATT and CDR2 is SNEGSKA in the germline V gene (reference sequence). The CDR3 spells CSAARNTGELFF. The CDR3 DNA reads TGCAGTGCTGCCAGGAATACCGGGGAGCTGTTTTTT.

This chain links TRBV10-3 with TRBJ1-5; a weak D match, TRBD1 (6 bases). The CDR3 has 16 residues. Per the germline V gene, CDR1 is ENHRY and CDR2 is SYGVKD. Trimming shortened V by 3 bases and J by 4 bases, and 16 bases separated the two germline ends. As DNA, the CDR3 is TGTGCCATCAGTGATATCGGGGGGCGCGGGAATCAGCCCCAGCATTTT. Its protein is CAISDIGGRGNQPQHF.

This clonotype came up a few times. CDR3 loop: CSASDLGSGANVLTF. CDR3 in DNA: TGCAGTGCTAGCGACCTCGGCTCTGGGGCCAACGTCCTGACTTTC. This sequence joins TRBV20-1 and TRBJ2-6, with D unresolved. CDR1 and CDR2 from the germline V gene are DFQATT and SNEGSKA (reference sequence). Trimming took 3 bases from V and 0 from J, leaving 9 bases between them. The CDR3 runs 15 residues.

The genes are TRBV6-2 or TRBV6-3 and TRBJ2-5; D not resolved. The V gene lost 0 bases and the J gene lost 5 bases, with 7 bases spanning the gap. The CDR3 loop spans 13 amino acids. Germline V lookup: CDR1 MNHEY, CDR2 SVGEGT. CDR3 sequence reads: CASSYSIRETQYF. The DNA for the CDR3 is TGTGCCAGCAGTTACTCGATACGGGAGACCCAGTACTTC.

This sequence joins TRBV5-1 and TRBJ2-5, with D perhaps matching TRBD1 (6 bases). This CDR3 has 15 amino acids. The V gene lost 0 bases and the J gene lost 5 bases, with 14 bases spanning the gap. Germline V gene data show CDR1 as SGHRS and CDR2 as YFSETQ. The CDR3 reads CASSLDGTFGETQYF. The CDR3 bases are TGCGCCAGCAGCTTGGACGGGACATTCGGCGAGACCCAGTACTTC.

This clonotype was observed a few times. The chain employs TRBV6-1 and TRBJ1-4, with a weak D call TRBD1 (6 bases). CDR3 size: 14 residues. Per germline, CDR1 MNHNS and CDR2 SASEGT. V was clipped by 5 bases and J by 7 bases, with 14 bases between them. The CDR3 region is CASSTGRWAEKLFF. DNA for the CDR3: TGTGCCAGCAGTACAGGGCGTTGGGCTGAAAAACTGTTTTTT.

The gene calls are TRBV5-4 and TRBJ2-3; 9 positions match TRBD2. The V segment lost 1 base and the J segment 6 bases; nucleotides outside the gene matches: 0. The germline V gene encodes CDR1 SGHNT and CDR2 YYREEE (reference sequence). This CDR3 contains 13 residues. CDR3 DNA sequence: TGTGCCAGCAGCTTGAGCGGGAGGGATACGCAGTATTTT. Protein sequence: CASSLSGRDTQYF.

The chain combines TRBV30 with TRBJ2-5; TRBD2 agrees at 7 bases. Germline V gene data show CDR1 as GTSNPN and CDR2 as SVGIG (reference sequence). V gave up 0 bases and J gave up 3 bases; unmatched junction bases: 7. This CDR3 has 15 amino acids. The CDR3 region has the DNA TGTGCCTGGAGTGTGGGGGGGTTCAGTAAAGAGACCCAGTACTTC. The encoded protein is CAWSVGGFSKETQYF.

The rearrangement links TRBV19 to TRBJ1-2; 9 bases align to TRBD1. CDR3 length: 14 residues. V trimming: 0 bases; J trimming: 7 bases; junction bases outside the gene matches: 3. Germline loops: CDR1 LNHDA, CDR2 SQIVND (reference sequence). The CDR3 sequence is CASSIDGQGSGYTF. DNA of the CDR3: TGTGCCAGTAGTATAGATGGACAGGGGTCTGGCTACACCTTC.

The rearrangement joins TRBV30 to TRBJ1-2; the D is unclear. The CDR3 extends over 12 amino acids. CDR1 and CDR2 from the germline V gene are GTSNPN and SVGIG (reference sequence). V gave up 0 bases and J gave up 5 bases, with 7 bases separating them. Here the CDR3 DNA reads TGTGCCTGGAGTGTAGGGCCTTATGGCTACACCTTC. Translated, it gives CAWSVGPYGYTF. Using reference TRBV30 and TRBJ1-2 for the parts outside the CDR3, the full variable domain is SQTIHQWPATLVQPVGSPLSLECTVEGTSNPNLYWYRQAAGRGLQLLFYSVGIGQISSEVPQNLSASRPQDRQFILSSKKLLLSDSGFYLCAWSVGPYGYTFGSGTRLTVV.

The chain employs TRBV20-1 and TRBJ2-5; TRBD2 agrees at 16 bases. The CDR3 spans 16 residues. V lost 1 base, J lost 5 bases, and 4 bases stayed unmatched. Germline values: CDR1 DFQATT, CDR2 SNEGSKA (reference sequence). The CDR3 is CSARAVGLAGGETQYF. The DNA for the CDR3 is TGCAGTGCTAGAGCGGTGGGACTAGCGGGAGGGGAGACCCAGTACTTC.

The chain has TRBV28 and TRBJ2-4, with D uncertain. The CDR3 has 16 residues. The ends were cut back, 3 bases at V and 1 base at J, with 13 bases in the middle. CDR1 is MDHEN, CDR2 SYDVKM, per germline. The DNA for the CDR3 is TGTGCCAGCAGTTTGATAGCTCCTCGGGCCAAAAACATTCAGTACTTC. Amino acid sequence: CASSLIAPRAKNIQYF.

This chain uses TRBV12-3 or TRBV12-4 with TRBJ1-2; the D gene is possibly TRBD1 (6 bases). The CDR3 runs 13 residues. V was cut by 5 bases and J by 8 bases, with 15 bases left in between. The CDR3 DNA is TGTGCCAGCAGTCTCCCCCAGGGGTGGGGCTACACCTTC. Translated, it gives CASSLPQGWGYTF.